These 31 T cell receptor beta chains came from one sample sequenced in a study of beta chain features in type 1 diabetes. The whole isolated RNA underwent reverse transcription, so sequencing captured expressed TCRB transcripts. The assay was immunoSEQ multiplex PCR, and TCRdb's table has in-frame clones only and misses some. The sample lists 350,000 to 400,000 clones; about 15% were seen once. The sample comprised naive CD4+ T cells from blood. The receptor set was obtained from a woman under 30 in good health.

This clone was seen a few times. The chain links TRBV6-5 to TRBJ2-3; perhaps TRBD1 as D (6 bases). Germline V lookup: CDR1 MNHEY, CDR2 SVGAGI. This CDR3 is 14 amino acids long. Trimming took 6 bases from V and 1 from J, leaving 11 bases between them. DNA of the CDR3: TGTGCCAGCAGCCGACAGGCCGGCACAGATACGCAGTATTTT. Amino acids: CASSRQAGTDTQYF.

The chain uses TRBV18 and TRBJ1-1, with 7 bases matching TRBD1. CDR3 size: 15 residues. In germline, CDR1 is KGHSH, CDR2 LQKENI. The ends lost 3 bases at V and 4 bases at J; junction bases unmatched: 8. The CDR3 loop reads CASSPTGPTGTEAFF. For the CDR3, the DNA is TGTGCCAGCTCACCGACAGGGCCGACGGGCACTGAAGCTTTCTTT.

This clone appeared a few times. The chain has TRBV30 and TRBJ2-2; 9 nucleotides match TRBD1. This CDR3 is built from 14 residues. Germline values: CDR1 GTSNPN, CDR2 SVGIG (reference sequence). V lost 2 bases to trimming and J lost 9 bases; unmatched junction nucleotides: 7. CDR3 nucleotide sequence: TGTGCCTGGAGTACAGGGGGCTTAGGCCGGGAGCTGTTTTTT. It yields the protein CAWSTGGLGRELFF.

The J gene is TRBJ2-5, the V gene TRBV5-1; D might be TRBD2 (6 bases). V was shortened by 5 bases and J by 5 bases, with 16 bases between the two germline ends. Germline V gives CDR1 SGHRS, CDR2 YFSETQ. The CDR3 is 14 residues long. The CDR3 loop is CASRGGITVETQYF. Written as DNA, the CDR3 is TGCGCCAGCAGAGGAGGGATTACCGTCGAGACCCAGTACTTC.

This clone was seen more than once but under ten times. The gene calls are TRBV11-3 and TRBJ2-3; a possible D gene is TRBD2 (6 bases). The CDR3 is 16 amino acids. The V gene's germline CDR1 is SGHNT and CDR2 YENEEA. With 0 bases removed from V and 4 bases from J, the gap between germline ends came to 14 bases. The CDR3 DNA is TGTGCCAGCAGCTTAGATCTTGGCGGAGGGCCAGATACGCAGTATTTT. This codes for CASSLDLGGGPDTQYF.

This clone was seen only a few times. The chain has TRBV28 and TRBJ2-1, with TRBD2 identical over 11 bases. Looked up from germline, CDR1 is MDHEN and CDR2 is SYDVKM. The trim removed 4 bases at V and 8 bases at J, leaving 10 bases unmatched. The CDR3 has 16 residues. CDR3 sequence reads: CASSSTLAGALYEQFF. CDR3 nucleotide sequence: TGTGCCAGCAGTTCGACACTAGCGGGAGCTCTGTATGAGCAGTTCTTC.

The chain combines TRBV28 with TRBJ2-5, with D maybe TRBD1 (6 bases). The CDR3 is 14 residues long. Per the germline V gene, CDR1 is MDHEN and CDR2 is SYDVKM. V was pared by 5 bases and J by 1 base, with 11 bases between. In nucleotides, the CDR3 is TGTGCCAGCAGTAAGGGGGTACTCCAAGAGACCCAGTACTTC. It translates to CASSKGVLQETQYF.

The chain joins TRBV2 to TRBJ2-3; possibly TRBD2 for D (6 bases). This CDR3 contains 16 residues. Germline lookup yields CDR1 SNHLY and CDR2 FYNNEI. Trimming pared 1 base from V and 2 bases from J, leaving 13 bases between. In DNA form, the CDR3 reads TGTGCCAGCAGTGAAGAACGGGGACTTTTCACAGATACGCAGTATTTT. Residues: CASSEERGLFTDTQYF.

The V gene is TRBV2, the J gene TRBJ2-7; TRBD1 agrees at 7 bases. This CDR3 contains 14 residues. J lost 2 bases, V lost 5 bases, and 6 bases had no gene match. Germline V gene sequence: CDR1 SNHLY, CDR2 FYNNEI. The CDR3 reads CASSFGTVTYEQYF. CDR3 coding DNA: TGTGCCAGCAGTTTCGGGACAGTCACCTACGAGCAGTACTTC.

The chain recombines TRBV30 with TRBJ2-6; D gene unclear. The CDR3 extends over 16 amino acids. CDR1 GTSNPN and CDR2 SVGIG come from the germline V gene (reference sequence). Between the trimmed V and J ends, which lost 4 bases and 1 base, there was a span of 14 bases. The CDR3 reads CAWTGFRPSGANVLTF. CDR3 in DNA: TGTGCCTGGACCGGGTTTCGCCCTTCTGGGGCCAACGTCCTGACTTTC.

The chain couples TRBV30 to TRBJ2-1; 10 bases agree with TRBD2. The CDR3 contains 17 residues. J was trimmed by 7 bases and V by 1 base; bases with no gene match: 13. Germline loops: CDR1 GTSNPN, CDR2 SVGIG (reference sequence). CDR3 in amino acids: CAWSEGRLAGDLNEQFF. CDR3 coding DNA: TGTGCCTGGAGTGAAGGACGGCTAGCGGGAGATTTGAATGAGCAGTTCTTC.

The rearrangement links TRBV7-2 to TRBJ2-3; D is uncertain. The CDR3 is 15 residues long. Germline assignment: CDR1 SGHTA and CDR2 FQGNSA. The ends were cut back, 1 base at V and 2 bases at J, with 10 bases in the middle. The CDR3 protein is CASSLVAITTDTQYF. The CDR3 nucleotides are TGTGCCAGCAGCTTAGTGGCCATAACCACAGATACGCAGTATTTT.

This sequence joins TRBV6-5 and TRBJ2-1, with 8 bases that match TRBD2. V gave up 6 bases and J gave up 8 bases; unmatched junction bases: 9. Germline V lookup: CDR1 MNHEY, CDR2 SVGAGI. This CDR3 spans 14 amino acids. In DNA form, the CDR3 reads TGTGCCAGCAGGCAAGGCGGGGGGACCGATGAGCAGTTCTTC. Translation: CASRQGGGTDEQFF.

The J gene is TRBJ1-5, the V gene TRBV7-2; D uncertain. The V end lost 6 bases, the J end lost 1 base, and 16 bases lay between the germline ends. Germline lookup yields CDR1 SGHTA and CDR2 FQGNSA. The CDR3 sequence is 16 residues long. CDR3 residues: CASRLPGLGSNQPQHF. The CDR3 DNA reads TGTGCCAGCAGATTACCAGGACTGGGGAGCAATCAGCCCCAGCATTTT.

This clone has more than one count but fewer than ten. The V call is TRBV29-1, the J call TRBJ2-7; 10 positions agree with TRBD2. Germline V lookup: CDR1 SQVTM, CDR2 ANQGSEA. This CDR3 is built from 13 residues. Trimming removed 4 bases from V and 3 bases from J; junction bases left unmatched: 3. Here the CDR3 reads CSVVRTSGYEQYF. Here the CDR3 DNA reads TGCAGCGTTGTTCGGACTAGCGGCTACGAGCAGTACTTC.

This clone has only a few counts. The CDR3 here is CASSWGQNSYEQYF. The CDR3 nucleotides are TGCGCCAGCAGCTGGGGACAAAACTCCTACGAGCAGTACTTC. The gene calls are TRBV5-1 and TRBJ2-7, with D perhaps matching TRBD1 (6 bases). There are 14 residues in the CDR3. Trimming stripped 3 bases from V and 0 bases from J, with 10 bases between. The V gene's germline CDR1 is SGHRS and CDR2 YFSETQ.

The chain carries TRBV27 and TRBJ2-5; D perhaps matches TRBD1 (6 bases). In germline, CDR1 is MNHEY, CDR2 SMNVEV (reference sequence). The CDR3 has 15 residues. V was trimmed by 6 bases and J by 1 base, leaving 15 bases between them. DNA of the CDR3: TGTGCCAGCAGCCTTCGACAGGCGATCCAAGAGACCCAGTACTTC. This translates into CASSLRQAIQETQYF.

This clone was picked up a small number of times. The chain is built from TRBV7-2 and TRBJ2-3, with D perhaps TRBD2 (5 bases). Trimming took 3 bases from V and 8 from J, leaving 18 bases between them. Looked up from germline, CDR1 is SGHTA and CDR2 is FQGNSA. The length of the CDR3 is 15 residues. CDR3 sequence reads: CASSFIGGIVSTQYF. DNA for the CDR3: TGTGCCAGCAGCTTTATAGGAGGTATCGTCAGTACGCAGTATTTT.

This clone came up a few times. The gene calls are TRBV9 and TRBJ1-1, with a tentative D call TRBD1 (6 bases). Germline values: CDR1 SGDLS, CDR2 YYNGEE. The ends were cut back, 4 bases at V and 3 bases at J, with 16 bases in the middle. The CDR3 is 15 residues long. The CDR3 region is CASSTRYTGYTEAFF. CDR3 in DNA: TGTGCCAGCAGCACCCGGTATACAGGGTACACTGAAGCTTTCTTT.

The chain carries TRBV25-1 and TRBJ1-1, with no clear D. V lost 4 bases and J 3 bases, leaving 12 bases between the germline ends. This CDR3 contains 14 residues. CDR1 is MGHDK, CDR2 SYGVNS, per germline. The CDR3 DNA reads as TGTGCCAGCAGTGCCCAAGAGGGCCACACTGAAGCTTTCTTT. It specifies CASSAQEGHTEAFF.

This clone showed up just a few times. V usage is TRBV5-1 and J usage is TRBJ2-1; D uncertain. Germline CDR1 reads SGHRS; CDR2 reads YFSETQ. The CDR3 spans 15 residues. The ends were cut back, 0 bases at V and 9 bases at J, with 16 bases in the middle. CDR3 bases: TGCGCCAGCAGCTTGGAAGTGCTCAAGCTCGGTGAGCAGTTCTTC. The encoded protein is CASSLEVLKLGEQFF.

The CDR3 DNA reads TGTGCCAGCAGTTTCGGAGGAGGAGCGATGAACACTGAAGCTTTCTTT. Translation: CASSFGGGAMNTEAFF. The chain has TRBV28 and TRBJ1-1; D gene unclear. This CDR3 contains 16 residues. Germline CDR1 and CDR2: MDHEN and SYDVKM. The V end was cut by 3 bases, the J end by 0 bases, with 14 bases between. Using reference TRBV28 and TRBJ1-1 for the parts outside the CDR3, the full variable domain is DVKVTQSSRYLVKRTGEKVFLECVQDMDHENMFWYRQDPGLGLRLIYFSYDVKMKEKGDIPEGYSVSREKKERFSLILESASTNQTSMYLCASSFGGGAMNTEAFFGQGTRLTVV.

The CDR3 DNA sequence: TGTGCCAGCAGTTTAGCCGGACAGAAACAGTACTTC. The encoded protein is CASSLAGQKQYF. The V and J genes are TRBV28 and TRBJ2-4, with D tentatively TRBD1 (6 bases). The CDR3 spans 12 residues. The V gene's germline CDR1 is MDHEN and CDR2 SYDVKM. The germline V and J ends were trimmed by 2 bases and 13 bases, with 12 bases remaining between them.

The chain joins TRBV7-2 to TRBJ2-7; D is perhaps TRBD1 (6 bases). CDR3 length equals 15 residues. V lost 6 bases to trimming and J lost 3 bases, with 18 bases between them. Germline values: CDR1 SGHTA, CDR2 FQGNSA. The CDR3 DNA follows: TGTGCCAGCAGGCGGACAGAGGTTTCGCTCTACGAGCAGTACTTC. Encoded protein: CASRRTEVSLYEQYF.

V is TRBV5-1 and J is TRBJ2-7, with TRBD1 matching over 7 bases. The trim removed 4 bases at V and 2 bases at J, leaving 9 bases unmatched. Germline V gene data show CDR1 as SGHRS and CDR2 as YFSETQ. This CDR3 has 15 residues. The CDR3 coding sequence is TGCGCCAGCAGCCTCGGGACAGTTACAGCCTACGAGCAGTACTTC. Translated: CASSLGTVTAYEQYF.

This clone has only a few counts. The chain is built from TRBV15 and TRBJ1-5; weak D call: TRBD1 (5 bases). CDR1 and CDR2 from the germline V gene are LNHNV and YYDKDF (reference sequence). Between the trimmed V and J ends, which lost 6 bases and 4 bases, there was a span of 7 bases. The CDR3 length is 12 residues. CDR3 in amino acids: CATSGGNQPQHF. Here the CDR3 DNA reads TGTGCCACCAGTGGGGGGAATCAGCCCCAGCATTTT.

The chain links TRBV9 to TRBJ2-1; 16 bases are a match to TRBD2. This CDR3 is 20 amino acids long. J gave up 5 bases and V 1 base, and 12 bases lay outside the gene matches. CDR1 and CDR2 from the germline V gene are SGDLS and YYNGEE. This CDR3 is CASSVLGTSGREGGDNEQFF. DNA for the CDR3: TGTGCCAGCAGCGTACTAGGGACTAGCGGGAGGGAGGGGGGAGACAATGAGCAGTTCTTC. Full variable domain (remainder filled in from reference TRBV9 and TRBJ2-1): DSGVTQTPKHLITATGQRVTLRCSPRSGDLSVYWYQQSLDQGLQFLIQYYNGEERAKGNILERFSAQQFPDLHSELNLSSLELGDSALYFCASSVLGTSGREGGDNEQFFGPGTRLTVL.

This clone was observed a few times. The chain employs TRBV2 and TRBJ1-2; D is ambiguous. Germline V gene data show CDR1 as SNHLY and CDR2 as FYNNEI. Trimming left V 1 base short and J 4 bases short, with 10 bases between. The CDR3 is made up of 14 amino acids. The CDR3 spells CASSEGGHLYGYTF. Written as DNA, the CDR3 is TGTGCCAGCAGTGAAGGCGGGCATCTCTATGGCTACACCTTC. The complete variable domain, with remaining parts taken from reference TRBV2 and TRBJ1-2, reads EPEVTQTPSHQVTQMGQEVILRCVPISNHLYFYWYRQILGQKVEFLVSFYNNEISEKSEIFDDQFSVERPDGSNFTLKIRSTKLEDSAMYFCASSEGGHLYGYTFGSGTRLTVV.

CDR3: CASSPPQGGEMNTEAFF. CDR3 in DNA: TGTGCCAGCTCACCACCTCAAGGAGGGGAAATGAACACTGAAGCTTTCTTT. The chain employs TRBV18 and TRBJ1-1; D may be TRBD1 (5 bases). CDR3 length: 17 residues. V was trimmed by 0 bases and J by 0 bases, leaving 14 bases between them. In germline, CDR1 is KGHSH, CDR2 LQKENI.

The chain joins TRBV30 to TRBJ1-2; a weak D match, TRBD1 (5 bases). CDR3 length: 15 amino acids. V lost 3 bases and J lost 0, with 14 bases in between. The germline gives CDR1 GTSNPN, CDR2 SVGIG (reference sequence). The CDR3 is CAWRNSGTPNYGYTF. The DNA of the CDR3 is TGTGCCTGGAGAAACTCCGGGACTCCTAACTATGGCTACACCTTC. Combining the CDR3 with reference TRBV30 and TRBJ1-2 gives the whole variable domain SQTIHQWPATLVQPVGSPLSLECTVEGTSNPNLYWYRQAAGRGLQLLFYSVGIGQISSEVPQNLSASRPQDRQFILSSKKLLLSDSGFYLCAWRNSGTPNYGYTFGSGTRLTVV.

The V gene is TRBV5-1, the J gene TRBJ1-1; TRBD1 aligns across 7 bases. Germline CDR1 is SGHRS and CDR2 is YFSETQ. V lost 2 bases to trimming and J lost 1 base; unmatched junction nucleotides: 2. The CDR3 extends over 14 amino acids. CDR3 bases: TGCGCCAGCAGCTTAAGACAGGGGAACACTGAAGCTTTCTTT. Encoded protein: CASSLRQGNTEAFF.